This note documents a single T cell receptor (beta chain) sequence. Its specificity is not known. Germline values: CDR1 SGHRS, CDR2 YFSETQ. Trimming removed 0 bases at V and 0 bases at J, with 7 bases between. This CDR3 comprises 15 residues. These data belong to a study of graft-versus-host responses after intestinal transplantation. Whole-study context: Transplant recipients had multivisceral, liver-intestinal, or isolated intestinal grafts. Study-wide results and caveats: The presence of high graft-versus-host to host-versus-graft clonal ratios in allografts characterized patients with graft-donor T cell macrochimerism.

Sequenced by immunoSEQ multiplex PCR; TCRdb stores in-frame clones only, minus some. The table records approximately 100,000 clones, roughly 82% of them present only once. The sequences come from PBMCs, collected 255 days after intestinal transplant. This chain uses TRBV5-1 with TRBJ1-5; no clear D gene. This TCR was recovered from a human patient who received an intestinal transplant, so some T cells may come from the graft donor. Written as DNA, the CDR3 is TGCGCCAGCAGCTTGGGGCCTTATAGCAATCAGCCCCAGCATTTT. The encoded protein is CASSLGPYSNQPQHF.